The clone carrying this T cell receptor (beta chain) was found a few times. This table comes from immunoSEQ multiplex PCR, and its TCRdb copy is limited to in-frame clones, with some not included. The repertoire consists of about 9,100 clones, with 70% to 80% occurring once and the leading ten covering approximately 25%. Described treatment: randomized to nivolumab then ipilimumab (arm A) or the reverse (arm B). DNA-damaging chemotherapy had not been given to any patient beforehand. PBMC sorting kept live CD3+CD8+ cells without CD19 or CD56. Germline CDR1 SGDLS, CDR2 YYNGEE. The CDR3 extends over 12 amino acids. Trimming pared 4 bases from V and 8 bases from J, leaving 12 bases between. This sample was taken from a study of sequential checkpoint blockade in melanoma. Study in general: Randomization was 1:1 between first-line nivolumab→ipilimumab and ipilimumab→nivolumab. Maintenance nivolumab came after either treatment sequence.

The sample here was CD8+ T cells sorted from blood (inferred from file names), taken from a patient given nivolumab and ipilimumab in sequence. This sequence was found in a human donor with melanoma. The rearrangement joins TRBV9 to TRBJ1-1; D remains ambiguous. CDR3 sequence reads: CASSSYGSEAFF. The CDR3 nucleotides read TGTGCCAGCAGCTCCTACGGTTCGGAAGCTTTCTTT.